This T cell receptor beta chain comes out of a study of PD-1 blockade in mismatch repair-deficient tumors. This CDR3 has 17 residues. Germline lookup yields CDR1 PRHDT and CDR2 FYEKMQ (reference sequence). The V segment lost 5 bases and the J segment 1 base; nucleotides outside the gene matches: 7. Generated by immunoSEQ multiplex PCR, the TCRdb table keeps only in-frame clones and is missing some. The data contain about 63,000 clones, approximately 89% of them singletons. J is TRBJ2-7 and V is TRBV13; 14 bases are a match to TRBD2. The receptor was isolated from an adult with mismatch repair-deficient cancer. The sequencing used peripheral blood, collected 52 weeks after starting pembrolizumab. CDR3 protein: CASSPGTSGSSSYEQYF. The CDR3 nucleotides read TGTGCCAGCAGCCCCGGGACTAGCGGGAGTTCATCCTACGAGCAGTACTTC.